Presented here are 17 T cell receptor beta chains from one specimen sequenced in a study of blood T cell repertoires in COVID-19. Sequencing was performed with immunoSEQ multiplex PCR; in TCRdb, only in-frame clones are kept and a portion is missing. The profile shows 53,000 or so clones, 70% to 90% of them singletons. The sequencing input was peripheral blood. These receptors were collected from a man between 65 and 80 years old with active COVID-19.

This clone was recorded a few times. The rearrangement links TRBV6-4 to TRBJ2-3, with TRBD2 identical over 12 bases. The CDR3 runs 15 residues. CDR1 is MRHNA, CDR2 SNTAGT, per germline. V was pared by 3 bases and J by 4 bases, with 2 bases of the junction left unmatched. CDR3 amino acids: CASSETSGGPDTQYF. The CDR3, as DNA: TGTGCCAGCAGTGAGACTAGCGGGGGCCCAGATACGCAGTATTTT.

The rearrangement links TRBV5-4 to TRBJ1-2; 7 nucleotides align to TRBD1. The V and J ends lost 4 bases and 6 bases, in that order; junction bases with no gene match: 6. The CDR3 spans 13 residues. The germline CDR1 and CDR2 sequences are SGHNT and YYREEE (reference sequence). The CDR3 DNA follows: TGTGCCAGCAGCCGGACAGGAAACGATGGCTACACCTTC. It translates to CASSRTGNDGYTF.

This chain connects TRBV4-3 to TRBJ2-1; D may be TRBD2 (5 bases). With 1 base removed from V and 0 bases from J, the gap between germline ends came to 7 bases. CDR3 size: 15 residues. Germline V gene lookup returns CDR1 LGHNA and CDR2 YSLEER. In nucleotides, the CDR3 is TGCGCCAGCAGCCAAGCGGGGAGCTCCTACAATGAGCAGTTCTTC. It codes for CASSQAGSSYNEQFF.

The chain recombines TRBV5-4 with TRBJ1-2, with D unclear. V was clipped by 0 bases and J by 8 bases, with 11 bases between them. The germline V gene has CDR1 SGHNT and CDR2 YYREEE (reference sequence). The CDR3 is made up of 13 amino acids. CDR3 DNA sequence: TGTGCCAGCAGCTTGGACAGTTTGGAAGGCTACACCTTC. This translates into CASSLDSLEGYTF.

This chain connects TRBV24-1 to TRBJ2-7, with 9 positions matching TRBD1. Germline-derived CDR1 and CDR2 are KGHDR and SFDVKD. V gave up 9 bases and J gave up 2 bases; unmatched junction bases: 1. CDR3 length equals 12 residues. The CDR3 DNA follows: TGTGCCACCGGACAGGGGACCTACGAGCAGTACTTC. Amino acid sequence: CATGQGTYEQYF.

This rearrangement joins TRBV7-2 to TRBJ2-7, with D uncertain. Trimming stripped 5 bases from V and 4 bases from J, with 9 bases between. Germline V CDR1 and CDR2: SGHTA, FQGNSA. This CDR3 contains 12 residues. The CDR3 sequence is CASSPPTYEQYF. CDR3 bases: TGTGCCAGCAGCCCCCCCACTTACGAGCAGTACTTC.

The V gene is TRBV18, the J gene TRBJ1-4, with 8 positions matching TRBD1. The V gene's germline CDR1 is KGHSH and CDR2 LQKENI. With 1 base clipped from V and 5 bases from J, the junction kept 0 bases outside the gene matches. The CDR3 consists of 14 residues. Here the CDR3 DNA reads TGTGCCAGCTCACCACGACAGGGGAATGAAAAACTGTTTTTT. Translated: CASSPRQGNEKLFF.

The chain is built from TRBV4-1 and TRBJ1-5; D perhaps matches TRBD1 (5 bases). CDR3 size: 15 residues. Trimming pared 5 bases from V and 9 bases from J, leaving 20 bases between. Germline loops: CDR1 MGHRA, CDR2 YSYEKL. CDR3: CASSFTGHTGGPQHF. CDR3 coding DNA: TGCGCCAGCAGCTTCACAGGACATACCGGTGGGCCCCAGCATTTT.

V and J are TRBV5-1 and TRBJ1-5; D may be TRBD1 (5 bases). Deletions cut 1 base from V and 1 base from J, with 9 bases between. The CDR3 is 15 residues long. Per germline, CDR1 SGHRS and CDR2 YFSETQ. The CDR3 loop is CASSLFGQSNQPQHF. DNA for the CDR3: TGCGCCAGCAGCTTGTTCGGACAAAGCAATCAGCCCCAGCATTTT.

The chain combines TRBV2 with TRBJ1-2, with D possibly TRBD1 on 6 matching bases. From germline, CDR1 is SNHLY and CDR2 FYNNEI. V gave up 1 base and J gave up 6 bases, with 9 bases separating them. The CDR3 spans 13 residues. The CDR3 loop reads CASSEVGGHGYTF. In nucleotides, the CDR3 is TGTGCCAGCAGTGAAGTGGGGGGGCATGGCTACACCTTC.

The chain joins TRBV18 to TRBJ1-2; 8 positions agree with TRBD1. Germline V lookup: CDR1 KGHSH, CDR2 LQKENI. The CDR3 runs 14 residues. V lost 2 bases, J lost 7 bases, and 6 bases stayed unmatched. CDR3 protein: CASSPLDRESGYTF. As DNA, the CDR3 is TGTGCCAGCTCACCATTGGACAGGGAGTCTGGCTACACCTTC.

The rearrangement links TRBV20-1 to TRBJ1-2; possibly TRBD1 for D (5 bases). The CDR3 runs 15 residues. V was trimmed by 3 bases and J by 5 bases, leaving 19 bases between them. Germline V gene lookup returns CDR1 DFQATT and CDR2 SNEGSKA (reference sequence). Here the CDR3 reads CSASPSGGEGYGYTF. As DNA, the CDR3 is TGCAGTGCTAGTCCCAGTGGGGGGGAAGGATATGGCTACACCTTC.

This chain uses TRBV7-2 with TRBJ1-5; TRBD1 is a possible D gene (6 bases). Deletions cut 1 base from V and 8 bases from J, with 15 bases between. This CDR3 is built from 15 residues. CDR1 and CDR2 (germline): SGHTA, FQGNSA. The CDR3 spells CASSLVSRDIEPQHF. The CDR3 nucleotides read TGTGCCAGCAGCTTAGTCTCCCGGGACATAGAGCCCCAGCATTTT.

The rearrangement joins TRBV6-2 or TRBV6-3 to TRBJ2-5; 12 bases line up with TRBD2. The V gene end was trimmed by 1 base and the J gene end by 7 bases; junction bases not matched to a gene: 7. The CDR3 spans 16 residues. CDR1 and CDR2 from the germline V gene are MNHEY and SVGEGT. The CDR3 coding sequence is TGTGCCAGCAGTTACTATACTAGCGGGGGGAAAGGGACCCAGTACTTC. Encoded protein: CASSYYTSGGKGTQYF.

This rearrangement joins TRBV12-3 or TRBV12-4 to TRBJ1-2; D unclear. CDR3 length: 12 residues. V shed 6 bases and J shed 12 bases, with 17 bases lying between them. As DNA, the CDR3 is TGTGCCAGCAGCGACCGAGGCTATGGTGACACCTTC. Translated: CASSDRGYGDTF.

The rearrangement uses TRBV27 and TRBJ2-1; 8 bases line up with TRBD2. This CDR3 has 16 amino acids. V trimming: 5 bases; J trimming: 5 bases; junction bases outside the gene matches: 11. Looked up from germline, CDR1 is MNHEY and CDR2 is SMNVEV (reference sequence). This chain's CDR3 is CASSATPSGGHNEQFF. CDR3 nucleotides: TGTGCCAGCAGTGCAACCCCCAGCGGGGGTCACAATGAGCAGTTCTTC.

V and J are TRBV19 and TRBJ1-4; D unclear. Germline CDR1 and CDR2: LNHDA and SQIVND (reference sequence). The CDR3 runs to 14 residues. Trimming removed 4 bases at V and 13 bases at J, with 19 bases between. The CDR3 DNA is TGTGCCAGTAGTAGGACCGGGGTGGAAAACTCACTGTTTTTT. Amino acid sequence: CASSRTGVENSLFF.